This T cell receptor (beta chain) was captured by sequencing in a study of CD8+ T cells in alopecia areata. RNA, once extracted, was reverse transcribed into cDNA for use as the sequencing template. Only in-frame clones appear in the TCRdb table, and some are missing; sequencing was by immunoSEQ multiplex PCR. The table lists 90,000 to 150,000 clones, around 56% of them singletons. Germline V gives CDR1 MGHRA, CDR2 YSYEKL. The CDR3 runs to 16 residues. V lost 2 bases and J lost 0, with 8 bases in between. As for treatment: oral pan-JAK inhibitor, 5-10 mg twice daily. This chain joins TRBV4-1 and TRBJ2-6; D not certain. The specimen comprised CD4+ T cells sorted from blood, sampled at week 4, from a patient treated with tofacitinib. This sequence was found in a human donor with alopecia areata. In nucleotides, the CDR3 is TGCGCCAGCAGCCAAATTTGGATCTCTGGGGCCAACGTCCTGACTTTC. It yields the protein CASSQIWISGANVLTF.